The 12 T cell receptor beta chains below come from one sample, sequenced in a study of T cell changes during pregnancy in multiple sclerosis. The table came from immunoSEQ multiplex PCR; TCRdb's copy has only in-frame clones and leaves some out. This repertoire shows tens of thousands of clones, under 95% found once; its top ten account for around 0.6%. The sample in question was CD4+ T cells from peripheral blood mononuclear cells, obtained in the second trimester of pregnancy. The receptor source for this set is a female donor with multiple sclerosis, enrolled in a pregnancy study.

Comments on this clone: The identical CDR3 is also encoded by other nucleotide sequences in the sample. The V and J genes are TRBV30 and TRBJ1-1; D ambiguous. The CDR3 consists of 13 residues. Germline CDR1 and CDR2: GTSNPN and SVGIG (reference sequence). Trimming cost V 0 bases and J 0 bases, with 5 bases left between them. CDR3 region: CAWSVGVNTEAFF. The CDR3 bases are TGTGCCTGGAGTGTTGGAGTGAACACTGAAGCTTTCTTT.

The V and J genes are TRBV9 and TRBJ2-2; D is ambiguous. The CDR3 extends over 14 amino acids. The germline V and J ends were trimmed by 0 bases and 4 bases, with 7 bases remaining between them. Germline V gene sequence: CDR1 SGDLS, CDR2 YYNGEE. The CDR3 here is CASSVERGTGELFF. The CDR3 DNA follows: TGTGCCAGCAGCGTAGAGAGAGGCACCGGGGAGCTGTTTTTT. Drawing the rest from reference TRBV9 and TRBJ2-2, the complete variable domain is DSGVTQTPKHLITATGQRVTLRCSPRSGDLSVYWYQQSLDQGLQFLIQYYNGEERAKGNILERFSAQQFPDLHSELNLSSLELGDSALYFCASSVERGTGELFFGEGSRLTVL.

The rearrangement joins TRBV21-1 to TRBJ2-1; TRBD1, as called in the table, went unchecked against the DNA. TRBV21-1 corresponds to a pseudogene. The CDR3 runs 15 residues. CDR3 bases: TGTGCCAGCAGCAACCCCAGGGGCCCCTACAATGAGCAGTTCTTC. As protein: CASSNPRGPYNEQFF.

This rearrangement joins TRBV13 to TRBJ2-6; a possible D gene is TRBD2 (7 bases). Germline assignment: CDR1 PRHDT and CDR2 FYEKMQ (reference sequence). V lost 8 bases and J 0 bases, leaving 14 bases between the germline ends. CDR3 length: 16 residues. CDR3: CASWREGHSGANVLTF. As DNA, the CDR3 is TGTGCCAGCTGGAGGGAGGGACACTCTGGGGCCAACGTCCTGACTTTC.

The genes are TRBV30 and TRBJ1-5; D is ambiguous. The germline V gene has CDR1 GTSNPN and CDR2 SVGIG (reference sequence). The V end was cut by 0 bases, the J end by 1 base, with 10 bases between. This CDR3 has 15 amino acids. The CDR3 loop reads CAWSVGSASNQPQHF. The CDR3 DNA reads TGTGCCTGGAGTGTTGGTAGCGCGAGCAATCAGCCCCAGCATTTT. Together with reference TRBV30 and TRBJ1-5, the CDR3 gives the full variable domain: SQTIHQWPATLVQPVGSPLSLECTVEGTSNPNLYWYRQAAGRGLQLLFYSVGIGQISSEVPQNLSASRPQDRQFILSSKKLLLSDSGFYLCAWSVGSASNQPQHFGDGTRLSIL.

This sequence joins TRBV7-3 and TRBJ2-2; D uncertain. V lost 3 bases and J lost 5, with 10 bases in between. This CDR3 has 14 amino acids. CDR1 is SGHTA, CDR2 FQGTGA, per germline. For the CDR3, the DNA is TGTGCCAGCAGCTTGGAGTCGGGTACCGGGGAGCTGTTTTTT. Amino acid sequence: CASSLESGTGELFF. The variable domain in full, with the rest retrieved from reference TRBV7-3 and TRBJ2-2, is GAGVSQTPSNKVTEKGKYVELRCDPISGHTALYWYRQSLGQGPEFLIYFQGTGAADDSGLPNDRFFAVRPEGSVSTLKIQRTERGDSAVYLCASSLESGTGELFFGEGSRLTVL.

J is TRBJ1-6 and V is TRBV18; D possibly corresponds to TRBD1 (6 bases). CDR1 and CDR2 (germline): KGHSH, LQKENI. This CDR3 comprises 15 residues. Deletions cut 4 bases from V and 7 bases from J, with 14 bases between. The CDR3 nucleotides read TGTGCCAGCTCACAAACAGCGGGGGCGAATTCACCCCTCCACTTT. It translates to CASSQTAGANSPLHF.

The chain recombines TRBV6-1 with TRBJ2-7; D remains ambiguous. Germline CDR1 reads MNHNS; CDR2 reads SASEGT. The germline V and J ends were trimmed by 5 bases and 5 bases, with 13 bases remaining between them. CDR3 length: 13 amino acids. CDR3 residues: CASSFLIVNEQYF. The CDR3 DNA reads TGTGCCAGCAGTTTCCTTATAGTCAACGAGCAGTACTTC.

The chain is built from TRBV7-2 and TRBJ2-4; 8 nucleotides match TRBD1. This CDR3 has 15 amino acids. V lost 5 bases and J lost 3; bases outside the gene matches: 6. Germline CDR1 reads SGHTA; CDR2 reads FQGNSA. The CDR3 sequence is CASSPGGFGKNIQYF. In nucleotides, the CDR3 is TGTGCCAGCAGCCCAGGGGGCTTTGGCAAAAACATTCAGTACTTC.

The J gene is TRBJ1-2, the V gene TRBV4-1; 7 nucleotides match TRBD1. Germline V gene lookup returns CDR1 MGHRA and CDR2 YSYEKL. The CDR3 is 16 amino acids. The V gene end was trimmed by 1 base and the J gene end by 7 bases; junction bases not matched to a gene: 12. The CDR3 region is CASSQVTGARSPGYTF. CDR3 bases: TGCGCCAGCAGCCAAGTCACAGGGGCGAGGTCCCCTGGCTACACCTTC.

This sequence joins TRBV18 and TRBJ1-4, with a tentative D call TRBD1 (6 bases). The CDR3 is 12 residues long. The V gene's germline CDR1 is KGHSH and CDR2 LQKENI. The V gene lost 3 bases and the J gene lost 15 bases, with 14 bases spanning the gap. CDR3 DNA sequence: TGTGCCAGCTCACCGCCACAGGGCTGGATGTTTTTT. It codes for CASSPPQGWMFF.

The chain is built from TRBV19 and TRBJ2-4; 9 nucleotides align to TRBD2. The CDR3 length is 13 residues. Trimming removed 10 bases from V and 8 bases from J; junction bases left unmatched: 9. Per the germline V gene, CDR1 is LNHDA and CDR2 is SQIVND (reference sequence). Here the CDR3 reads CATRGASGDIQYF. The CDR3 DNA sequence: TGTGCCACCCGGGGGGCTAGCGGGGACATTCAGTACTTC.